These T cell receptor beta chains were read from a single sample in a study of blood T cell repertoires in COVID-19. Clones were sequenced by immunoSEQ multiplex PCR, and TCRdb holds only the in-frame ones, with some missing. Of around 99,000 clones in the sample, about 90% were seen once. Sample: peripheral blood. The receptor source for this set is a woman aged 25 to 39 with acute or convalescent COVID-19. Both conserved end residues are part of each CDR3. A D gene is named only where the DNA matches it firmly. The size of a clone is reported for some rows only, either as once, few or many, or as a class for expanded clones.

j_gene	d_gene	abundance	v_gene	CDR3aa	CDR3nt
TRBJ1-5	-	once	TRBV13	CASSLGFPGSSNQPQHF	TGTGCCAGCAGCTTAGGTTTCCCCGGTTCGAGCAATCAGCCCCAGCATTTT
TRBJ2-2	-	-	TRBV19	CASSMDGVTTGELFF	TGTGCCAGTAGTATGGACGGGGTAACGACCGGGGAGCTGTTTTTT
TRBJ2-7	-	-	TRBV7-6	CASSLELSSGAVYEQYF	TGTGCCAGCAGCTTAGAATTGTCGTCAGGGGCAGTCTACGAGCAGTACTTC
TRBJ1-1	TRBD1	-	TRBV10-3	CAISGQGEAFF	TGTGCCATCAGTGGACAGGGAGAAGCTTTCTTT
TRBJ2-1	TRBD2	-	TRBV5-6	CASSSHPRLAGARYNEQFF	TGTGCCAGCAGCTCCCACCCCCGGCTAGCGGGAGCGAGATACAATGAGCAGTTCTTC
TRBJ1-2	TRBD1	-	TRBV29-1	CSVRQGLFYGYTF	TGCAGCGTTCGACAGGGGTTATTCTATGGCTACACCTTC
TRBJ2-3	-	-	TRBV29-1	CSVERGGRGTDTQYF	TGCAGCGTTGAAAGGGGGGGCCGAGGGACAGATACGCAGTATTTT
TRBJ1-2	TRBD1	few	TRBV27	CASSPPGQNYGYTF	TGTGCCAGCAGTCCCCCGGGACAGAACTATGGCTACACCTTC
TRBJ1-2	TRBD1	-	TRBV27	CASSPLGQGAFGYTF	TGTGCCAGCAGTCCACTGGGACAGGGGGCGTTCGGCTACACCTTC
TRBJ2-5	TRBD2	-	TRBV2	CASRPGTSGSETQYF	TGTGCCAGCAGGCCCGGGACTAGCGGGAGCGAGACCCAGTACTTC
TRBJ2-2	TRBD1	-	TRBV15	CATGTGTGGGRGTGELFF	TGTGCCACCGGGACCGGGACAGGGGGCGGGCGTGGCACCGGGGAGCTGTTTTTT
TRBJ1-2	TRBD1	-	TRBV19	CASSGTVYGYTF	TGTGCCAGTAGTGGGACAGTCTATGGCTACACCTTC
TRBJ1-1	-	-	TRBV6-5	CASSTQGITEAFF	TGTGCCAGCAGTACCCAGGGTATCACTGAAGCTTTCTTT
TRBJ1-6	TRBD1	-	TRBV6-2/TRBV6-3	CASSRGQGNSPLHF	TGTGCCAGCAGCCGCGGACAGGGGAATTCACCCCTCCACTTT
TRBJ2-3	TRBD2	-	TRBV2	CASSERAGGRTDTQYF	TGTGCCAGCAGTGAAAGGGCGGGCGGGAGAACAGATACGCAGTATTTT
TRBJ1-2	TRBD1	once	TRBV14	CASSRGTGGAYGYTF	TGTGCCAGCAGCCGAGGGACAGGGGGCGCATATGGCTACACCTTC
TRBJ2-3	TRBD2	-	TRBV15	CATSREWRENQDTQYF	TGTGCCACCAGCAGAGAATGGCGGGAGAATCAAGATACGCAGTATTTT
TRBJ2-1	-	-	TRBV25-1	CASSEIARAGNEQFF	TGTGCCAGCAGTGAAATTGCTCGAGCAGGGAATGAGCAGTTCTTC
TRBJ1-2	-	-	TRBV2	CASISSYPYGYTF	TGTGCCAGCATTAGTTCGTATCCCTATGGCTACACCTTC
TRBJ1-3	-	-	TRBV7-6	CASSPQGPQGGNTIYF	TGTGCCAGCAGCCCTCAGGGTCCACAGGGTGGAAACACCATATATTTT
TRBJ1-1	-	-	TRBV4-2	CASATGMRTEAFF	TGTGCCAGCGCCACAGGGATGAGGACTGAAGCTTTCTTT
TRBJ1-5	TRBD1	-	TRBV5-1	CASSPGGLSNQPQHF	TGCGCCAGCAGCCCAGGGGGCCTTAGCAATCAGCCCCAGCATTTT